This T cell receptor (beta chain) was obtained from a study of T cells in localized non-small cell lung cancer. Points on this clone: What it recognizes is unknown.

Sequencing used immunoSEQ multiplex PCR; TCRdb keeps in-frame clones, though not all of them. The table records over 20,000 clones, about 86% of them present only once. The CDR3 has 14 residues. Germline values: CDR1 KGHSH, CDR2 LQKENI. V was pared by 6 bases and J by 0 bases, with 12 bases between. Study-level points and caveats: For the top 100 tumor clones, a median roughly 56 also appeared in adjacent lung.

V gene TRBV18 combines with J gene TRBJ2-7, with D perhaps TRBD2 (5 bases). The origin of this receptor is a man between 40 and 70 years old with stage II lung adenocarcinoma. Specimen: PBMCs, collected before any cancer treatment. CDR3 DNA: TGTGCCAGCTCCACTTCGGGGAGCTCCTACGAGCAGTACTTC. Its protein product is CASSTSGSSYEQYF.